The next 8 T cell receptor beta chains were all read from a single sample in a study of T cells in women clearing cervical HPV infection listed by TCRdb under 2018. The method behind the library was the immunoSEQ multiplex PCR assay. As stored in TCRdb, this immuneACCESS dataset retains in-frame rearrangements with V and J assigned. A fraction of the clones does not appear; measured against another copy, unresolved V genes explain less than half of the discrepancy, and the remainder lacks a known reason. The sample's table lists a count of about 16,000 clones. The ten largest account for 7.2% of the sample. Source material: blood buffy coat. Source of these receptors: a woman aged 18 to 75 with a cervical HPV16 infection that either progressed to CIN3+ or cleared (not recorded which).

Points on this clone: The CDR3 end lies 3 residues beyond the end of the read and is filled in from the germline J gene. V usage is TRBV5-1 and J usage is TRBJ2-2, with 7 bases aligning to TRBD1. With V trimmed by 6 bases and J by 7 bases, 12 bases remained unmatched. The germline gives CDR1 SGHRS, CDR2 YFSETQ. CDR3 length equals 15 residues. CDR3 bases read: TGCGCCAGCACCGGAACCGGGACAGCGCTCGGGGAG. This codes for CASTGTGTALGE. The entire CDR3 sequence reads CASTGTGTALGELFF.

Concerning this clone itself: The read finishes 3 residues shy of the CDR3 end, and the germline J gene is used to complete it. The chain is built from TRBV20-1 and TRBJ1-6; 8 positions agree with TRBD1. Germline CDR1 and CDR2: DFQATT and SNEGSKA (reference sequence). Trimming removed 1 base from V and 9 bases from J; junction bases left unmatched: 17. The CDR3 has 18 residues. CDR3 protein: CSARASNRGYLPSSPLHF. CDR3 DNA (partial): TGCAGTGCTAGAGCCTCGAACAGGGGGTACCTACCTAGTTCACCC.

The CDR3 bases that were read are TGTGCCAGCAGGTGGCAGGGGGAAGAGACC. It codes for CASRWQGEET. The whole CDR3 protein reads CASRWQGEETQYF. This chain links TRBV2 with TRBJ2-5; 7 bases are shared with TRBD1. The read stops 3 residues short of the end of the CDR3; the missing end is completed from the germline J gene. Germline CDR1 and CDR2: SNHLY and FYNNEI. CDR3 length: 13 residues. The J segment lost 3 bases and the V segment lost 6 bases, leaving 4 bases of the junction unmatched.

Concerning this clone itself: The DNA ends 3 residues before the CDR3 does, and the rest of the CDR3 is filled in from the germline J gene. V gene TRBV5-1 combines with J gene TRBJ1-1; weak D call: TRBD1 (5 bases). The V and J ends lost 1 base and 4 bases respectively, with 8 bases between them. CDR1 and CDR2 from the germline V gene are SGHRS and YFSETQ. The CDR3 covers 13 residues. The CDR3 DNA, read in part, is TGCGCCAGCAGCTTGACAGGAGTCACTGAA. Amino acids: CASSLTGVTE. The entire CDR3 is CASSLTGVTEAFF.

With respect to this clone: Sequencing ends 3 residues short of the CDR3 end; the germline J gene provides the rest. The chain couples TRBV28 to TRBJ1-3; 7 bases are shared with TRBD1. V gave up 10 bases and J gave up 2 bases; unmatched junction bases: 11. The length of the CDR3 is 15 residues. CDR1 and CDR2 from the germline V gene are MDHEN and SYDVKM. The CDR3 DNA, read in part, is TGTGCCATTGCCCTGTTCGGACAGGCTGGAAACACC. Encoded protein: CAIALFGQAGNT. The CDR3 as a whole reads CAIALFGQAGNTIYF.

To note about this clone: The read halts 3 residues ahead of the CDR3 end, with the missing end drawn from the germline J gene. V gene TRBV15 combines with J gene TRBJ1-3, with 7 bases fitting TRBD1. Trimming took 3 bases from V and 5 from J; bases not matched to a gene: 1. In germline, CDR1 is LNHNV, CDR2 YYDKDF (reference sequence). The CDR3 contains 13 residues. The sequenced part of the CDR3 DNA is TGTGCCACCAGCAGGGACAGGCGAAACACC. The encoded protein is CATSRDRRNT. The CDR3 reads in full as CATSRDRRNTIYF.

Details on this clone: Read data end 3 residues before the CDR3 end; the end is taken from the germline J gene. The J gene is TRBJ1-2, the V gene TRBV4-1; 7 bases map to TRBD1. CDR1 and CDR2 (germline): MGHRA, YSYEKL. The trim removed 5 bases at V and 6 bases at J, leaving 18 bases unmatched. The CDR3 extends over 17 amino acids. CDR3 region: CASSSGEGASLGHGYTF. CDR3 bases read: TGCGCCAGCAGCTCCGGGGAGGGGGCAAGTCTGGGGCATGGC.

With regard to this clone: Read sequence stops 3 residues before the CDR3 end, and the germline J gene provides the missing end. This chain links TRBV5-1 with TRBJ2-3; 9 bases line up with TRBD2. V lost 0 bases, J lost 3 bases, and 8 bases stayed unmatched. CDR3 length equals 17 residues. CDR1 is SGHRS, CDR2 YFSETQ, per germline. The CDR3: CASSLESPSGATDTQYF. The sequenced CDR3 bases are TGCGCCAGCAGCTTGGAAAGTCCTAGCGGGGCGACAGATACG.